This TCR beta chain emerged from a study of cytomegalovirus exposure and HLA in healthy donors (dated by TCRdb to about 2017). As for the study more broadly: An earlier analysis of some 620 of the donors reported under 300 Gb of sequence data and 117 million unique TCR beta sequences obtained from approximately 180 million T cells. An early release that covered approximately 600 HLA-typed donors contained about 290 gigabases of sequencing data and 70 million to 100 million unique TCR sequences. Of the roughly 390 genotyped donors, around 81% fell in the genetic ancestry cluster associated with self-reported Caucasian donors. The study was designed to test whether signatures of past pathogen exposure could be identified by cataloging public T cell receptors. The study used immunosequencing to profile the T cell repertoires of 666 subjects and linked those repertoires to cytomegalovirus serostatus. Along with the approximately 620-subject first cohort, a separate validation cohort of roughly 110 different subjects was used. To predict cytomegalovirus infection status, the study combined high-throughput TCR immunosequencing, statistical association of individual TCRs with disease status, and machine learning. To study patterns of TCR occurrence, a later analysis re-analyzed previously published TCR beta repertoires from 650 to 750 donors and added high-resolution HLA genotyping. In the later analysis, no new phenotypic data were used to find candidate immune exposures; instead, reliance was placed on TCR beta sequences and their occurrence across donors. In an earlier analysis of several hundred of the donors, high-throughput TCR beta sequencing was used to judge whether each TCR beta V gene segment behaved as functional or pseudogenic. Donor age, sex, ethnicity and CMV serostatus were compiled together with the repertoire data. A later genetic analysis used genome-wide SNP genotypes for about 60% of the roughly 700 donors, treating that subset as a discovery cohort. All discovery cohort repertoires had been generated using a single sequencing platform. Class I and class II HLA loci were covered by the typing at four-digit resolution. Typing coverage varied by locus: about 620-640 donors for A, B, C, DRB1 and DQB1; roughly 510 for DQA1; nearly 610 for DPA1; 450 to 480 for DPB1. About five DR-DQ haplotypes were handled as single units for association and clustering because linkage in the cohort was strong. Across under 500 genotyped donors of the cohort, an average of approximately 200,000 unique TCR beta nucleotide sequences per donor were sequenced, and roughly 17% of those sequences were non-productive.

The paper as a whole reports these results and caveats: Immune exposure information for the cohort was limited to CMV serostatus. According to a later analysis, TCR association rates differed among HLA loci, with DRB1 alleles showing the most associated TCRs and HLA-C alleles showing the fewest. Some IMGT-functional V segments, including TRBV6-2 and TRBV6-3, could not be told apart with the 87-base-pair reads, so those segments were excluded. Cytomegalovirus status was reported to be diagnosed by the classifier with high specificity and sensitivity in both the original and validation cohorts. Because HLA typing was unavailable for some donors at each locus, only the typed subset was used in association tests. It was suggested by the authors that the approach could potentially be generalized to other disease states and immunological phenotypes. A few of the identified cytomegalovirus-associated TCR beta chains were confirmed in vitro to be specific for cytomegalovirus antigens. An association between a missense DCLRE1C variant and V-gene and J-gene trimming of TCR beta chains was found in a later genetic analysis and replicated in an independent cohort. Because counts were too low, seventeen rarely observed V segments, including chromosome 9 orphons, were left out of the earlier analysis of 587 of the donors. In an earlier analysis of around 600 of the donors, most TCR beta V segments appeared in productive rearrangements about 90% or about 30% of the time, broadly matching IMGT annotations. According to a later analysis, most CMV-associated TCR beta chains appeared to be HLA-restricted, and the HLA associations seemed to be driven largely by CMV exposure. Compared with equally common non-associated chains, HLA-associated TCR beta chains in a later analysis were more clonally expanded and had lower generation probabilities. In a later genetic analysis, fewer N-insertions in productive TCRs were reported among donors in an Asian-associated ancestry cluster than the roughly 710-donor mean. A total of roughly 160 TCR beta chains were listed by the study as associated with cytomegalovirus. When HLA alleles, especially DR and DQ, strongly co-occurred, attributing TCR associations to individual alleles was difficult. A cluster of highly shared sequence variants was judged likely to represent a technical artifact of the sequencing pipeline. Linkage disequilibrium might explain the correlated functional status among segregating V segments, but an unknown experimental factor could not be excluded. A later analysis associated about 17,000 TCR beta sequences with specific HLA alleles at a false discovery rate of 0.05. Most TCR sequences were observed very rarely across donors, whereas some public TCRs were present in many individuals. A further reported finding was that TCR beta sequences accurately predicted the HLA-A and HLA-B alleles for most subjects in the first cohort. Sequencing depth was assumed to be roughly uniform across donors in the presence/absence analyses, though that assumption may not hold. Only TCR beta chains were sequenced in this cohort, and the absence of alpha or paired-chain data limited detectable features. According to a later analysis, parvovirus B19, influenza, CMV and Epstein-Barr virus appeared linked to several top co-occurrence clusters.

The cohort comprised some 700 healthy bone marrow donors. At the time of sampling, all cohort members were nominally healthy, though unrecorded immune exposures were likely present. The donor tested CMV seropositive, placing the donor among the approximately 310 seropositive members of the cohort. Every donor gave a peripheral blood sample, and the peripheral blood mononuclear cells from that sample were used for TCR beta sequencing. Genomic DNA extraction from the blood cell samples was performed with the Qiagen DNeasy Blood Extraction Kit. Including the terminal cysteine and phenylalanine, the CDR3 comprises 15 residues. Solely the CDR3 DNA is kept, with 45 bases framed from the first base. The germline V gene provides CDR1 SGHNT and CDR2 YENEEA. Germline trimming amounts to 1 base on V and 8 bases on J, with 8 as the count of junction bases outside the gene matches. Library construction relied on the immunoSEQ multiplex PCR assay. For the multiplex PCR, a mixture combining 60 forward primers for TCR Vbeta segments and 13 reverse primers for TCR Jbeta segments was used. A multiplex PCR assay on genomic DNA amplified the CDR3 region of rearranged TCR beta genes. The amplified TCR beta libraries were sequenced on the Illumina HiSeq System as 87-base-pair reads. Per the original workflow: In a later analysis, some 80 million unique TCR beta chains were counted across the roughly 610 repertoires, and roughly 10 million of these chains were shared by at least two donors. Raw reads were error-corrected and collapsed into unique sequences by a nearest-neighbor algorithm in which closely related sequences were merged to remove PCR and sequencing errors. V, D and J gene segments were assigned by aligning CDR3 sequences to IMGT reference sequences. For a sequence to be retained, at least a six-nucleotide match to both a V gene segment and a J gene segment was required. Rearrangements were classified as productive when the CDR3 lacked stop codons and remained in frame with V and J, and all other rearrangements were classified as non-productive. CDR3 was defined according to IMGT convention as the region running from the second conserved V-encoded cysteine to the conserved J-encoded phenylalanine. The earlier analysis of about 570 of the donors excluded any sequence lacking an unambiguous match to a single V gene segment. An earlier analysis of 550 to 650 of the donors classified V segments as functional when productive rearrangements were above 56.7% and as segregating when the standard deviation between donors was above 5%. A statistical classification framework was built to diagnose cytomegalovirus status from the catalog of TCR beta chain sequences. A later analysis assigned V and J genes by comparing TCR nucleotide sequences with IMGT/GENE-DB human TR gene sequences. Using the TCRdist pipeline, a later analysis assigned CDR3 sequences along with most-parsimonious VDJ recombination scenarios. In a later analysis, each TCR beta chain was defined by its CDR3 amino acid sequence together with its V-gene family, and reads without a unique V-gene family were excluded. As a way to deal with suspected cross-contamination and a sequencing artifact, a later analysis dropped hundreds of nucleotide sequences that were highly shared and had low generation probability. For each public chain, a later analysis derived a clonal expansion index from normalized ranks of inferred template counts within each repertoire. A later analysis computed generation probabilities with a VDJ recombination model fitted to out-of-frame rearrangements, and checked the results against IGoR. Hypergeometric tests were used in a later analysis to score TCR-TCR, TCR-HLA and TCR-CMV co-occurrence, with a repertoire-size bias correction applied to the TCR pairs. In a later analysis, false discovery rates were estimated by permuting HLA or CMV assignments 20 times. In a later analysis, co-occurring TCRs were grouped using DBSCAN, and TCRdist sequence similarity was added for clustering within HLA-allele-positive subsets. Co-occurrence clustering excluded repertoires with fewer than 30,000 or more than 120,000 public chains, plus five with anomalous nucleotide sharing. TCRdb took over this immuneACCESS table, retaining in-frame rearrangements with V and J assigned. Such tables are incomplete; in checked studies, under half of the missing clones stem from an unresolved V gene, and the remainder is unexplained. That table is the source of V, J and clone size, and D and trimming were worked out from the DNA. A total of about 140,000 clones appear in this sample, roughly 80% of them only once. 8.1% of the sample belongs to the ten largest clones.

In the case of this clone: It has no known antigen specificity. No much larger clonotype is one base removed from it; base qualities were not supplied.

The receptor's source is a woman in her forties or fifties in good health and CMV-seropositive. Source material: PBMCs. The chain is encoded by TRBV11-3 joined to TRBJ2-1; the junction holds 7 bases that match TRBD1. The CDR3 region reads CASSLGGQPLDEQFF. The bases are TGTGCCAGCAGCTTAGGGGGACAGCCTTTGGATGAGCAGTTCTTC.